This entry lists 28 T cell receptor beta chains sequenced from one sample in a study of cytomegalovirus exposure and HLA in healthy donors. The PCR ran on 60 Vbeta and 13 Jbeta primers. Profiling relied on immunoSEQ multiplex PCR, and the TCRdb table lists in-frame clones only, not all of them. This table lists 200,000 to 250,000 clones. The sequenced sample consisted of PBMCs. These receptors originate from a girl between 2 and 10 years old in good health and CMV-seropositive.

The gene calls are TRBV5-8 and TRBJ1-3, with D unclear. This CDR3 spans 14 amino acids. Trimming removed 1 base from V and 1 base from J, with 6 bases in between. Germline CDR1 is SGHTS and CDR2 is YDEGEE. For the CDR3, the DNA is TGTGCCAGCAGCTTGTGGCGGTCTGGAAACACCATATATTTT. Its protein is CASSLWRSGNTIYF.

This chain connects TRBV28 to TRBJ1-1, with a possible D match to TRBD1 (6 bases). Deletions cut 4 bases from V and 1 base from J, with 13 bases between. From germline, CDR1 is MDHEN and CDR2 SYDVKM. The CDR3 consists of 15 residues. CDR3 nucleotide sequence: TGTGCCAGCAGTTCCCCGGGACACCAGAACACTGAAGCTTTCTTT. Residues: CASSSPGHQNTEAFF.

The chain joins TRBV28 to TRBJ1-2; 8 bases are shared with TRBD1. The V gene's germline CDR1 is MDHEN and CDR2 SYDVKM. J lost 2 bases, V lost 5 bases, and 10 bases had no gene match. The CDR3 sequence is 16 residues long. The CDR3 coding sequence is TGTGCCAGCAGTCTCCAACCGGGACAGGAGAACTATGGCTACACCTTC. Protein product: CASSLQPGQENYGYTF.

This chain links TRBV7-2 with TRBJ2-1; maybe TRBD1 (5 bases). With 3 bases removed from V and 1 base from J, the gap between germline ends came to 10 bases. The CDR3 consists of 15 residues. The V gene's germline CDR1 is SGHTA and CDR2 FQGNSA. CDR3 in amino acids: CASSFGRASYNEQFF. For the CDR3, the DNA is TGTGCCAGCAGCTTTGGCAGGGCATCCTACAATGAGCAGTTCTTC.

The CDR3 DNA reads as TGCGCCAGCAGTCAATCGTACTCCGCCTACGAGCAGTACTTC. This translates into CASSQSYSAYEQYF. This chain joins TRBV23-1 and TRBJ2-7; D gene unclear. TRBV23-1 is an ORF, and what it does is uncertain. V was cut by 0 bases and J by 2 bases, with 8 bases left in between. This CDR3 region has 14 residues.

The J gene is TRBJ1-5, the V gene TRBV6-1; D not certain. CDR3 length equals 14 residues. The V gene's germline CDR1 is MNHNS and CDR2 SASEGT. Trimming removed 2 bases from V and 4 bases from J, with 9 bases in between. CDR3 residues: CASSERGRNQPQHF. In DNA form, the CDR3 reads TGTGCCAGCAGTGAAAGAGGCAGAAATCAGCCCCAGCATTTT.

The chain recombines TRBV2 with TRBJ2-2; 12 bases align to TRBD1. V was clipped by 11 bases and J by 4 bases; unmatched bases: 11. The CDR3 totals 16 residues. Germline CDR1 SNHLY, CDR2 FYNNEI. This CDR3 is CAFRDRGPIGTGELFF. The CDR3 nucleotides are TGTGCCTTCCGGGACAGGGGGCCTATAGGCACCGGGGAGCTGTTTTTT.

The CDR3 loop is CASSLPTSDRGRMPSDEKLFF. The CDR3 DNA follows: TGTGCCAGCAGTTTACCTACCTCAGACAGGGGAAGGATGCCATCAGATGAAAAACTGTTTTTT. The rearrangement joins TRBV28 to TRBJ1-4, with 8 bases fitting TRBD1. This CDR3 is 21 amino acids long. V was clipped by 2 bases and J by 6 bases; unmatched bases: 23. Germline V gene data show CDR1 as MDHEN and CDR2 as SYDVKM.

The genes are TRBV11-2 and TRBJ2-5, with D possibly being TRBD1 (6 bases). Germline CDR1 SGHAT, CDR2 FQNNGV. The CDR3 totals 13 residues. Trimming shortened V by 5 bases and J by 5 bases, and 12 bases separated the two germline ends. The CDR3 here is CASSPQGRETQYF. The CDR3 nucleotides read TGTGCCAGCAGCCCACAGGGCCGGGAGACCCAGTACTTC. Variable domain in full (rest from reference TRBV11-2 and TRBJ2-5): EAGVAQSPRYKIIEKRQSVAFWCNPISGHATLYWYQQILGQGPKLLIQFQNNGVVDDSQLPKDRFSAERLKGVDSTLKIQPAKLEDSAVYLCASSPQGRETQYFGPGTRLLVL.

The chain has TRBV11-3 and TRBJ2-1; tentatively, D is TRBD2 (7 bases). Per germline, CDR1 SGHNT and CDR2 YENEEA. Trimming took 5 bases from V and 5 from J, leaving 25 bases between them. CDR3 length equals 18 residues. The CDR3 coding sequence is TGTGCCAGCAGCCCGAGCGCAACACAGGGAGGGTGGGACAATGAGCAGTTCTTC. Residues: CASSPSATQGGWDNEQFF.

The chain uses TRBV5-1 and TRBJ2-3; 9 bases line up with TRBD2. V dropped 6 bases and J dropped 4; count of bases not matched to a gene: 9. CDR1 is SGHRS, CDR2 YFSETQ, per germline. The CDR3 covers 15 residues. The CDR3, as DNA: TGCGCCAGCACCCTATTAGCGGGAGTCCCAGATACGCAGTATTTT. The encoded protein is CASTLLAGVPDTQYF.

The V and J genes are TRBV10-3 and TRBJ2-3; 12 bases align to TRBD2. V was clipped by 5 bases and J by 5 bases; unmatched bases: 11. Germline V lookup: CDR1 ENHRY, CDR2 SYGVKD. The CDR3 loop spans 17 amino acids. CDR3 nucleotides: TGTGCCATCAGTACGGCTAGCGGGAGGGCCCGGGGAGATACGCAGTATTTT. This sequence encodes CAISTASGRARGDTQYF.

The CDR3 coding sequence is TGCAGTGCTAGCGGGTGGCACACCTTC. The encoded protein is CSASGWHTF. The chain couples TRBV20-1 to TRBJ1-2; D ambiguous. The length of the CDR3 is 9 residues. CDR1 and CDR2 from the germline V gene are DFQATT and SNEGSKA (reference sequence). V shed 3 bases and J shed 12 bases, with 8 bases lying between them.

The chain links TRBV19 to TRBJ1-4, with 7 positions matching TRBD1. CDR1 is LNHDA and CDR2 is SQIVND in the germline V gene (reference sequence). V shed 9 bases and J 5 bases; nucleotides not matched to a gene: 9. This CDR3 comprises 14 residues. CDR3: CASNLRGRNEKLFF. As DNA, the CDR3 is TGTGCCAGCAACCTCAGGGGGAGAAATGAAAAACTGTTTTTT.

Written as DNA, the CDR3 is TGTGCCAGCAGTGATGTAGCGGGAGGAAGCTACGAGCAGTACTTC. Protein product: CASSDVAGGSYEQYF. V usage is TRBV6-1 and J usage is TRBJ2-7, with TRBD2 identical over 10 bases. Germline values: CDR1 MNHNS, CDR2 SASEGT. V was clipped by 3 bases and J by 3 bases; unmatched bases: 5. This CDR3 contains 15 residues.

The gene calls are TRBV29-1 and TRBJ1-2, with D perhaps TRBD1 (6 bases). Trimming left V 6 bases short and J 4 bases short, with 18 bases between. Germline lookup yields CDR1 SQVTM and CDR2 ANQGSEA. The CDR3 contains 14 residues. The CDR3 DNA reads TGCAGCGTCTCCACAAGGGGGGGAAGCTATGGCTACACCTTC. Amino acid sequence: CSVSTRGGSYGYTF.

The chain is built from TRBV29-1 and TRBJ2-5; D may be TRBD1 (6 bases). The CDR3 sequence is 13 residues long. Germline CDR1 reads SQVTM; CDR2 reads ANQGSEA. Trimming left V 3 bases short and J 0 bases short, with 8 bases between. CDR3 sequence reads: CSVDDRNQETQYF. The CDR3 nucleotides are TGCAGCGTTGACGACAGGAACCAAGAGACCCAGTACTTC.

V and J are TRBV7-6 and TRBJ2-2, with 7 bases matching TRBD2. V lost 4 bases and J lost 6; bases outside the gene matches: 8. Germline values: CDR1 SGHVS, CDR2 FNYEAQ. The CDR3 length is 15 residues. The CDR3 spells CASSSGRERAGELFF. CDR3 in DNA: TGTGCCAGCAGCTCGGGGAGGGAGAGGGCCGGGGAGCTGTTTTTT.

The J gene is TRBJ2-2, the V gene TRBV2; the match to TRBD2 covers 9 bases. CDR1 SNHLY and CDR2 FYNNEI come from the germline V gene. Trimming at V came to 7 bases and at J to 5 bases, leaving 5 bases not matched to a gene. This CDR3 region has 14 residues. CDR3 in amino acids: CASNRLAETGELFF. The CDR3 DNA reads TGTGCCAGCAACCGACTAGCGGAAACCGGGGAGCTGTTTTTT.

V usage is TRBV28 and J usage is TRBJ2-3; 7 bases agree with TRBD2. Germline V gene data show CDR1 as MDHEN and CDR2 as SYDVKM. V was clipped by 3 bases and J by 3 bases; unmatched bases: 0. The CDR3 runs 13 residues. CDR3 protein: CASSFGGTDTQYF. In nucleotides, the CDR3 is TGTGCCAGCAGTTTCGGGGGGACAGATACGCAGTATTTT.

The chain is built from TRBV2 and TRBJ2-7; possibly TRBD2 for D (7 bases). The germline V and J ends were trimmed by 6 bases and 2 bases, with 17 bases remaining between them. From germline, CDR1 is SNHLY and CDR2 FYNNEI. This CDR3 spans 15 amino acids. CDR3 DNA: TGTGCCAGCAGCGCTGGGGGGGCGGGGACCTACGAGCAGTACTTC. Protein: CASSAGGAGTYEQYF.

The chain carries TRBV28 and TRBJ1-4; D is ambiguous. V was cut by 1 base and J by 5 bases, with 11 bases left in between. Per the germline V gene, CDR1 is MDHEN and CDR2 is SYDVKM. The CDR3 sequence is 15 residues long. The CDR3 sequence: CASSLYELINEKLFF. In DNA, the CDR3 is TGTGCCAGCAGTTTATATGAACTGATCAATGAAAAACTGTTTTTT.

The V call is TRBV28, the J call TRBJ2-5; D is possibly TRBD2 (6 bases). The tail of the sequence fits TRBJ2-7 better, so the J call may be wrong. The CDR3 consists of 13 residues. CDR1 and CDR2 (germline): MDHEN, SYDVKM. The CDR3 coding sequence is TGTGCCAGCAGTTTCTTTGACGGGAGCGAGCAGTACTTC. This codes for CASSFFDGSEQYF.

The chain recombines TRBV29-1 with TRBJ1-1; weak D call: TRBD1 (5 bases). V was trimmed by 4 bases and J by 2 bases, leaving 11 bases between them. CDR1 SQVTM and CDR2 ANQGSEA come from the germline V gene. The CDR3 runs to 13 residues. CDR3 loop: CSVAGRANTEAFF. The CDR3 DNA follows: TGCAGCGTTGCAGGCAGGGCCAACACTGAAGCTTTCTTT.

This chain uses TRBV6-1 with TRBJ1-4; 8 bases fit TRBD1. The V gene end was trimmed by 4 bases and the J gene end by 8 bases; junction bases not matched to a gene: 6. This CDR3 is built from 14 residues. Germline lookup yields CDR1 MNHNS and CDR2 SASEGT. Here the CDR3 reads CASSAGQDPEKLFF. In DNA, the CDR3 is TGTGCCAGCAGTGCGGGACAGGATCCCGAAAAACTGTTTTTT.

The rearrangement joins TRBV7-9 to TRBJ2-1; TRBD2 matches 8 bases. J was trimmed by 12 bases and V by 5 bases; bases with no gene match: 24. The CDR3 totals 18 residues. Per the germline V gene, CDR1 is SEHNR and CDR2 is FQNEAQ (reference sequence). CDR3 nucleotide sequence: TGTGCCAGCAGCCGAAAATCTCATCTTGCGGGACTAGTGGCGGGGCAGTTCTTC. It translates to CASSRKSHLAGLVAGQFF.

This chain connects TRBV6-5 to TRBJ2-5, with D possibly TRBD2 on 6 matching bases. The tail of the sequence fits TRBJ2-7 better, so the J call may be wrong. CDR1 MNHEY and CDR2 SVGAGI come from the germline V gene. This CDR3 is built from 14 residues. The CDR3 bases are TGTGCCAGCAGTTCCTCCGGGACTCACTACGAGCAGTACTTC. This gives the protein CASSSSGTHYEQYF.

This chain connects TRBV10-2 to TRBJ2-7, with TRBD2 matching over 8 bases. Germline trimming cut 4 bases from V and 6 bases from J; bases unmatched to any gene: 5. Germline-derived CDR1 and CDR2 are WSHSY and SAAADI. The CDR3 consists of 13 residues. CDR3 nucleotides: TGCGCCAGCAGTGGGGGACTAGTTTCCGAGCAGTACTTC. This encodes CASSGGLVSEQYF.